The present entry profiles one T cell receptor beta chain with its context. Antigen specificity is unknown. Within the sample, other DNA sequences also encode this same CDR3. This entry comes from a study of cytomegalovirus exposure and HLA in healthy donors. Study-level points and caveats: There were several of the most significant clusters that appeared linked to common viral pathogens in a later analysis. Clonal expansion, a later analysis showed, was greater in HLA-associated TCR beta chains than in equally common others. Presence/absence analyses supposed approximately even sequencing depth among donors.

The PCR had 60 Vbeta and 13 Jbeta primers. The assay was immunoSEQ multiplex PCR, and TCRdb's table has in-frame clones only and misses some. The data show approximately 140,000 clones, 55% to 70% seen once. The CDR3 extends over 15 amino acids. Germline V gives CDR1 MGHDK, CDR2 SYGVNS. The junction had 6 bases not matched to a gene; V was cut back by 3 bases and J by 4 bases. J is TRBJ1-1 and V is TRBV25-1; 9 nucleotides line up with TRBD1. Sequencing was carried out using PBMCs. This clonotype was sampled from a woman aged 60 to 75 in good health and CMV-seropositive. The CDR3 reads CASSDGTGWSTEAFF. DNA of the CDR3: TGTGCCAGCAGTGACGGGACAGGGTGGAGCACTGAAGCTTTCTTT.